These 24 T cell receptor beta chains were sequenced from one sample in a study of blood T cell dynamics during melanoma immunotherapy. Measured with immunoSEQ multiplex PCR; TCRdb has only the in-frame clones, and not every one. The sample holds about 14,000 clones; just over 85% are singletons and the top ten take approximately 6.4%. Time point here: pre-treatment baseline. Sequencing used blood, obtained from a patient treated with checkpoint blockade. These receptors all come from a human donor with melanoma.

The chain joins TRBV2 to TRBJ2-2, with a tentative D call TRBD2 (5 bases). Trimming cost V 5 bases and J 4 bases, with 14 bases left between them. The CDR3 consists of 15 residues. Germline V CDR1 and CDR2: SNHLY, FYNNEI. The CDR3 DNA is TGTGCCAGCAGTAAACGGCTAGCCCCCACCGGGGAGCTGTTTTTT. Amino acids: CASSKRLAPTGELFF.

The V gene is TRBV6-5, the J gene TRBJ2-2; 7 bases line up with TRBD1. Per germline, CDR1 MNHEY and CDR2 SVGAGI. V shed 8 bases, J shed 3 bases, and the junction held 3 bases outside the gene matches. The CDR3 extends over 13 amino acids. CDR3 amino acids: CASCRGYTGELFF. CDR3 sequence (DNA): TGTGCCAGCTGCAGGGGGTACACCGGGGAGCTGTTTTTT.

The V call is TRBV5-1, the J call TRBJ1-2; D is possibly TRBD1 (5 bases). CDR1 is SGHRS, CDR2 YFSETQ, per germline. Trimming cost V 2 bases and J 6 bases, with 14 bases left between them. The CDR3 is 14 amino acids. The CDR3, as DNA: TGCGCCAGCAGCTTCCTCGGGGGGACGGATGGCTACACCTTC. Translated, it gives CASSFLGGTDGYTF.

A single count supports this clone. This rearrangement joins TRBV4-3 to TRBJ1-2; 7 bases fit TRBD1. The CDR3 runs 15 residues. The germline V gene encodes CDR1 LGHNA and CDR2 YSLEER. V dropped 2 bases and J dropped 2; count of bases not matched to a gene: 5. CDR3 amino acids: CASSQSATGNYGYTF. CDR3 nucleotide sequence: TGCGCCAGCAGCCAATCCGCGACAGGGAACTATGGCTACACCTTC.

This chain links TRBV19 with TRBJ2-2; maybe TRBD2 (6 bases). Germline CDR1 reads LNHDA; CDR2 reads SQIVND (reference sequence). This CDR3 comprises 14 residues. V lost 6 bases and J lost 1, with 9 bases in between. The CDR3 reads CASRGAGNTGELFF. The CDR3 DNA is TGTGCCAGTAGGGGAGCGGGGAACACCGGGGAGCTGTTTTTT.

The V call is TRBV27, the J call TRBJ1-2; no clear D gene. From germline, CDR1 is MNHEY and CDR2 SMNVEV (reference sequence). The CDR3 is 13 amino acids. The ends were cut back, 4 bases at V and 1 base at J, with 7 bases in the middle. The CDR3 loop is CASSSTVNYGYTF. CDR3 DNA: TGTGCCAGCAGTTCGACGGTTAACTATGGCTACACCTTC.

J is TRBJ2-1 and V is TRBV30; TRBD2 aligns across 9 bases. Germline lookup yields CDR1 GTSNPN and CDR2 SVGIG (reference sequence). J gave up 3 bases and V 0 bases, and 9 bases lay outside the gene matches. The CDR3 has 17 amino acids. DNA of the CDR3: TGTGCCTGGAGTGTAAAGGCTAGCGGGGCCATCTACAATGAGCAGTTCTTC. Residues: CAWSVKASGAIYNEQFF.

The chain links TRBV6-1 to TRBJ2-3; TRBD2 might be the D (6 bases). The CDR3 loop spans 14 amino acids. Trimming shortened V by 8 bases and J by 0 bases, and 12 bases separated the two germline ends. Germline values: CDR1 MNHNS, CDR2 SASEGT. The chain's CDR3 is CASSQGGSTDTQYF. The CDR3 DNA follows: TGTGCCAGCTCCCAAGGAGGGAGCACAGATACGCAGTATTTT.

This clone was detected a few times. V gene TRBV27 combines with J gene TRBJ1-2, with D maybe TRBD1 (6 bases). This CDR3 has 13 amino acids. From germline, CDR1 is MNHEY and CDR2 SMNVEV (reference sequence). Trimming stripped 5 bases from V and 8 bases from J, with 15 bases between. The CDR3 sequence: CASSAQGSYGYTF. CDR3 bases: TGTGCCAGCAGTGCACAGGGATCGTACGGCTACACCTTC.

The chain is built from TRBV5-6 and TRBJ1-2, with 7 bases fitting TRBD1. V shed 2 bases and J 7 bases; nucleotides not matched to a gene: 14. Germline V gives CDR1 SGHDT, CDR2 YYEEEE. The CDR3 loop spans 16 amino acids. CDR3 protein: CASSFGTELRSAGYTF. In DNA, the CDR3 is TGTGCCAGCAGCTTCGGGACAGAACTACGCTCGGCTGGCTACACCTTC.

The chain uses TRBV5-1 and TRBJ2-5; D gene uncertain. Germline values: CDR1 SGHRS, CDR2 YFSETQ. The CDR3 totals 13 residues. Deletions cut 1 base from V and 5 bases from J, with 9 bases between. CDR3 sequence reads: CASSLSGDETQYF. CDR3 nucleotide sequence: TGCGCCAGCAGCTTGTCGGGCGACGAGACCCAGTACTTC.

J is TRBJ1-5 and V is TRBV4-1, with 9 bases that match TRBD1. The germline CDR1 and CDR2 sequences are MGHRA and YSYEKL. This CDR3 has 16 amino acids. J lost 7 bases, V lost 0 bases, and 7 bases had no gene match. CDR3 loop: CASSQDPDRGAQPQHF. DNA of the CDR3: TGCGCCAGCAGCCAAGATCCGGACAGGGGTGCCCAGCCCCAGCATTTT.

This clone was seen only once. CDR3 DNA sequence: TGTGCCAGCAGCCCTGGGGCAGGGAAAACCTACGAGCAGTACTTC. Protein sequence: CASSPGAGKTYEQYF. The chain combines TRBV5-4 with TRBJ2-7, with a weak D call TRBD1 (5 bases). Trimming took off 4 bases at V and 2 bases at J, with 16 bases between the two ends. The CDR3 runs to 15 residues. Germline values: CDR1 SGHNT, CDR2 YYREEE (reference sequence).

The genes are TRBV5-1 and TRBJ2-2, with D possibly TRBD1 on 6 matching bases. Trimming left V 8 bases short and J 0 bases short, with 17 bases between. The germline gives CDR1 SGHRS, CDR2 YFSETQ. This CDR3 has 16 residues. CDR3 loop: CASTQQGATNTGELFF. The CDR3 coding sequence is TGCGCCAGTACGCAACAGGGAGCGACGAACACCGGGGAGCTGTTTTTT.

The genes are TRBV25-1 and TRBJ1-3; D not certain. V lost 4 bases, J lost 0 bases, and 13 bases lay in between. There are 16 residues in the CDR3. CDR1 MGHDK and CDR2 SYGVNS come from the germline V gene. CDR3 bases: TGTGCCAGCAGTGGTTGGACGGCCAGCTCTGGAAACACCATATATTTT. Translation gives CASSGWTASSGNTIYF.

This clone has just one count. The V and J genes are TRBV5-1 and TRBJ2-5; the match to TRBD1 covers 9 bases. The CDR3 is 12 amino acids. V shed 6 bases and J 5 bases; nucleotides not matched to a gene: 2. Germline values: CDR1 SGHRS, CDR2 YFSETQ. CDR3 amino acids: CASIGQGETQYF. DNA of the CDR3: TGCGCCAGCATTGGACAGGGGGAGACCCAGTACTTC.

This clone was seen only once. V usage is TRBV4-3 and J usage is TRBJ1-4, with D unresolved. Germline values: CDR1 LGHNA, CDR2 YSLEER. The CDR3 runs 15 residues. Trimming stripped 0 bases from V and 12 bases from J, with 17 bases between. The DNA for the CDR3 is TGCGCCAGCAGCCAAGAAGACGGTGCGAGCAGAGAACTGTTTTTT. It is translated as CASSQEDGASRELFF.

This chain uses TRBV9 with TRBJ2-3; D remains ambiguous. The ends were cut back, 0 bases at V and 0 bases at J, with 5 bases in the middle. Germline V lookup: CDR1 SGDLS, CDR2 YYNGEE. This CDR3 spans 14 amino acids. The CDR3 here is CASSVGSSTDTQYF. As DNA, the CDR3 is TGTGCCAGCAGCGTAGGGTCTAGCACAGATACGCAGTATTTT.

The rearrangement links TRBV5-1 to TRBJ2-2; 7 positions agree with TRBD1. Trimming took 4 bases from V and 4 from J; bases not matched to a gene: 7. This CDR3 is 15 amino acids long. The germline V gene has CDR1 SGHRS and CDR2 YFSETQ. CDR3 amino acids: CASSPRQGSTGELFF. The CDR3 bases are TGCGCCAGCAGCCCCCGACAGGGCAGCACCGGGGAGCTGTTTTTT.

The chain carries TRBV7-3 and TRBJ2-6; TRBD1 matches at 10 bases. Germline CDR1 SGHTA, CDR2 FQGTGA. V was clipped by 5 bases and J by 2 bases; unmatched bases: 6. This CDR3 contains 17 residues. The CDR3 protein is CASSPGTGDPGANVLTF. As DNA, the CDR3 is TGTGCCAGCAGCCCGGGGACAGGGGATCCTGGGGCCAACGTCCTGACTTTC.

The DNA for the CDR3 is TGTGCCAGCAGTGAACAGAATTCACCCCTCCACTTT. It codes for CASSEQNSPLHF. This chain connects TRBV2 to TRBJ1-6; D gene ambiguous. The germline V gene encodes CDR1 SNHLY and CDR2 FYNNEI. V lost 2 bases and J 7 bases, leaving 3 bases between the germline ends. The CDR3 is made up of 12 amino acids.

This chain connects TRBV6-1 to TRBJ1-1; D is unclear. The CDR3 covers 14 residues. Trimming removed 4 bases at V and 1 base at J, with 10 bases between. CDR1 and CDR2 (germline): MNHNS, SASEGT. Here the CDR3 DNA reads TGTGCCAGCAGTGCCATAGGTACGAACACTGAAGCTTTCTTT. This encodes CASSAIGTNTEAFF.

The V gene is TRBV9, the J gene TRBJ2-5; D possibly corresponds to TRBD2 (6 bases). Trimming stripped 0 bases from V and 3 bases from J, with 6 bases between. The CDR3 extends over 13 amino acids. Germline loops: CDR1 SGDLS, CDR2 YYNGEE. Here the CDR3 reads CASSVGGEETQYF. The CDR3 bases are TGTGCCAGCAGCGTAGGGGGGGAAGAGACCCAGTACTTC.

The rearrangement links TRBV11-2 to TRBJ2-1, with 11 bases fitting TRBD2. V lost 4 bases and J lost 7; bases outside the gene matches: 6. The CDR3 totals 15 residues. Germline CDR1 reads SGHAT; CDR2 reads FQNNGV. The DNA for the CDR3 is TGTGCCAGCAGCTCCGTAGCGGGGGGGCAGAATGAGCAGTTCTTC. Protein product: CASSSVAGGQNEQFF. Full variable domain (remainder filled in from reference TRBV11-2 and TRBJ2-1): EAGVAQSPRYKIIEKRQSVAFWCNPISGHATLYWYQQILGQGPKLLIQFQNNGVVDDSQLPKDRFSAERLKGVDSTLKIQPAKLEDSAVYLCASSSVAGGQNEQFFGPGTRLTVL.